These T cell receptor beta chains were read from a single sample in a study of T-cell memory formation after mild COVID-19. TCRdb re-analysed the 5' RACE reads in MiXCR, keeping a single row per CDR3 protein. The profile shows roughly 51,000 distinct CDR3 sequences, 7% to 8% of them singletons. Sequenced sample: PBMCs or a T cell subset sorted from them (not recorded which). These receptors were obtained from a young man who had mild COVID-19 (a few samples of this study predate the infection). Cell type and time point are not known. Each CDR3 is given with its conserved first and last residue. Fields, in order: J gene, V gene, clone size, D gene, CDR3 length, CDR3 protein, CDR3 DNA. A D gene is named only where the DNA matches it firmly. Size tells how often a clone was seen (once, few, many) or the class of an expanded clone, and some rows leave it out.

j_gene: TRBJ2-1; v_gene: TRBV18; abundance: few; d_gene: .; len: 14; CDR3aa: CASSIQGNGNEQFF; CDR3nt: TGTGCCAGCTCAATCCAGGGTAACGGGAATGAGCAGTTCTTC
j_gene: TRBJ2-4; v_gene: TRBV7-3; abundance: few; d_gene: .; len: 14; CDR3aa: CASSPTAEKNIQYF; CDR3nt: TGTGCCAGCAGCCCAACCGCTGAGAAAAACATTCAGTACTTC
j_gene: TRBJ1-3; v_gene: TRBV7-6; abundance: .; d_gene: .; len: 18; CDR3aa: CASSLEAVGAQGLDTIYF; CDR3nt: TGTGCCAGCAGCTTAGAAGCCGTGGGAGCCCAAGGCCTGGACACCATATATTTT
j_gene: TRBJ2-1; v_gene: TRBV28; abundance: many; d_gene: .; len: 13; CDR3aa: CASTDPSRGEQFF; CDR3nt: TGTGCCAGCACGGACCCCTCTAGAGGGGAGCAGTTCTTC
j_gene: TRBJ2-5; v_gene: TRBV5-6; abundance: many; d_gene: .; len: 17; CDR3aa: CASSLLKGTPRQETQYF; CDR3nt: TGTGCCAGCAGCTTGTTAAAGGGCACCCCACGGCAAGAGACCCAGTACTTC
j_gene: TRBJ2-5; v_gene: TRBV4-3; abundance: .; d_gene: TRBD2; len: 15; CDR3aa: CASSQVLAGIETQYF; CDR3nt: TGCGCCAGCAGCCAAGTTCTAGCGGGGATTGAGACCCAGTACTTC
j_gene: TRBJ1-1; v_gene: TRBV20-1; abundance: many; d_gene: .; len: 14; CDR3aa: CSARWGPGGTEAFF; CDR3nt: TGCAGTGCTAGATGGGGCCCGGGAGGGACTGAAGCTTTCTTT
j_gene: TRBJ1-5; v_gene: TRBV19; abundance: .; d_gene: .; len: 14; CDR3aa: CASSIVQHNQPQHF; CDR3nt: TGTGCCAGTAGTATAGTGCAGCACAATCAGCCCCAGCATTTT
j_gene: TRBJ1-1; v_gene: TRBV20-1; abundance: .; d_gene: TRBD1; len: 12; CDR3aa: CSARQGGTEAFF; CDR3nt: TGCAGTGCTAGACAGGGGGGCACTGAAGCTTTCTTT
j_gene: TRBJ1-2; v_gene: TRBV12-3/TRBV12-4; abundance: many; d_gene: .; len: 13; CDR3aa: CASSFQGLVGYTF; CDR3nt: TGTGCCAGCAGTTTTCAGGGACTGGTAGGCTACACCTTC
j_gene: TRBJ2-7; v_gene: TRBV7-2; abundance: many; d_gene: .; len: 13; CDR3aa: CASSVNRDDEQYF; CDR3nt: TGTGCCAGCAGCGTCAACCGGGACGACGAGCAGTACTTC
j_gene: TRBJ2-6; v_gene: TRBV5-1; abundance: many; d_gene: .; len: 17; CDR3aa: CASSPQGPTAGANVLTF; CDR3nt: TGCGCCAGCAGCCCCCAGGGACCAACGGCTGGGGCCAACGTCCTGACTTTC
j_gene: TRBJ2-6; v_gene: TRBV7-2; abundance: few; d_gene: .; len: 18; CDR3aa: CASSFRAWGLRGANVLTF; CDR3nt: TGTGCCAGCAGCTTCAGGGCGTGGGGCCTTAGGGGGGCCAACGTCCTGACTTTC
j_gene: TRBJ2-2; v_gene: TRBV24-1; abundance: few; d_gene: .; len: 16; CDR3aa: CATSDPGSIGAGELFF; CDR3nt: TGTGCCACCAGTGATCCCGGTTCAATCGGCGCCGGGGAGCTGTTTTTT
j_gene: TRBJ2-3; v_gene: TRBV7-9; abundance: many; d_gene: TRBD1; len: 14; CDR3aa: CATSDRGATDTQYF; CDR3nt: TGTGCCACGTCCGACAGGGGGGCCACAGATACGCAGTATTTT
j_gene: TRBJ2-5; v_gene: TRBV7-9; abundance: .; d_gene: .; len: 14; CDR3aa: CASSLAADGETQYF; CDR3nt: TGTGCCAGCAGCTTAGCTGCAGACGGGGAGACCCAGTACTTC
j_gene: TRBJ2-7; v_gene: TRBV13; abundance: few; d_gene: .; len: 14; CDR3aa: CASSVLGPGGEQYF; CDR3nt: TGTGCCAGCAGTGTTCTCGGTCCAGGAGGGGAGCAGTACTTC
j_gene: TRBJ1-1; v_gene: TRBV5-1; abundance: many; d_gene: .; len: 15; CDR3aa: CASSLAQTIGTEAFF; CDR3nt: TGCGCCAGCAGCTTGGCACAGACAATCGGCACTGAAGCTTTCTTT
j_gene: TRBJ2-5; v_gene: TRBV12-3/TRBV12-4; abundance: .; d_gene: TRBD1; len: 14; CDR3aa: CASNPQGAGETQYF; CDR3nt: TGTGCCAGCAATCCCCAGGGGGCGGGGGAGACCCAGTACTTC
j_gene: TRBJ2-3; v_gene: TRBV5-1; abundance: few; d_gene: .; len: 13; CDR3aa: CASSLISSDTQYF; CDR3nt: TGCGCCAGCAGCTTGATCAGCTCAGATACGCAGTATTTT
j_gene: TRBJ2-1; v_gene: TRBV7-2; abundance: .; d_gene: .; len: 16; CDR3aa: CATSAPTGILHNEQFF; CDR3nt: TGTGCCACCTCGGCACCCACAGGGATTCTACACAATGAGCAGTTCTTC
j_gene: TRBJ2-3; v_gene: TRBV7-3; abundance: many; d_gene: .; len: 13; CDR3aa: CASSPGSSGTQYF; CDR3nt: TGTGCCAGCAGCCCCGGAAGCTCTGGTACGCAGTATTTT
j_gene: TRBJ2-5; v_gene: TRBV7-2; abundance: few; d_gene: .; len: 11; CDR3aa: CAATRGETQYF; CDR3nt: TGTGCCGCGACTCGGGGGGAGACCCAGTACTTC
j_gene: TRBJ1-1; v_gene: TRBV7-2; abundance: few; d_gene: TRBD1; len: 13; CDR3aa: CASSLQGDTEAFF; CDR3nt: TGTGCCAGCAGCCTACAGGGGGACACTGAAGCTTTCTTT
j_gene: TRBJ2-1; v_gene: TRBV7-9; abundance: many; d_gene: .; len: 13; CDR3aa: CASSLARVNEQFF; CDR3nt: TGTGCCAGCAGCTTAGCTAGGGTCAATGAGCAGTTCTTC
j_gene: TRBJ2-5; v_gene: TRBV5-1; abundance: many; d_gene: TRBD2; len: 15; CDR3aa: CASSFSVSGAETQYF; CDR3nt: TGCGCCAGCAGCTTCAGTGTTAGCGGGGCGGAGACCCAGTACTTC
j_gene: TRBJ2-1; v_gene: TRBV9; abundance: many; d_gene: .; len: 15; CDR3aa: CASSLDGSSYNEQFF; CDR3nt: TGTGCCAGCAGCCTAGACGGTAGCTCCTACAATGAGCAGTTCTTC
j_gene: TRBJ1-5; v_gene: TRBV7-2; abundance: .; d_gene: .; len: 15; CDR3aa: CASSLAGWRSQPQHF; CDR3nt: TGTGCCAGCAGCTTAGCGGGGTGGAGGAGTCAGCCCCAGCATTTT
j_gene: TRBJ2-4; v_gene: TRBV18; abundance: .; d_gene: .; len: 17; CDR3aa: CASSPPGARTGKNIQYF; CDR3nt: TGTGCCAGCTCACCCCCTGGGGCCAGGACGGGCAAAAACATTCAGTACTTC
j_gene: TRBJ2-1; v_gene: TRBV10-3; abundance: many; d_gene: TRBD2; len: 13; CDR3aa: CAMSSGIYNEQFF; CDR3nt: TGTGCCATGTCTAGCGGGATTTACAATGAGCAGTTCTTC
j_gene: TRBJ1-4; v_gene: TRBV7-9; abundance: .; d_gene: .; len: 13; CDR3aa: CASNTPANEKLFF; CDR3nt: TGTGCCAGCAACACCCCGGCTAATGAAAAACTGTTTTTT
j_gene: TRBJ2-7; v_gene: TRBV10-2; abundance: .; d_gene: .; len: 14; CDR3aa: CASSAPRLGYEQYF; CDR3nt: TGCGCCAGCAGTGCCCCCCGTTTGGGTTACGAGCAGTACTTC
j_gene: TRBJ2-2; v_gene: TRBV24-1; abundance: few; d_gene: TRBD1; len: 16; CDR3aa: CATSDPPGQGTGELFF; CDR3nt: TGTGCCACCAGTGATCCGCCGGGACAGGGGACCGGGGAGCTGTTTTTT
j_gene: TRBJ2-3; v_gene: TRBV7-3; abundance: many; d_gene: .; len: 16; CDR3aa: CASSLPATGTTDTQYF; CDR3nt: TGTGCCAGCAGCCTCCCCGCCACGGGTACCACAGATACGCAGTATTTT
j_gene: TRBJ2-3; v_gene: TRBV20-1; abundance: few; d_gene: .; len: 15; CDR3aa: CSAGLPGASTDTQYF; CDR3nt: TGCAGTGCTGGCCTCCCCGGGGCTAGCACAGATACGCAGTATTTT
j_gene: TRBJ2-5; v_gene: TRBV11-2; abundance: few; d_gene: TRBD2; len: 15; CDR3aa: CASNPTSGGSETQYF; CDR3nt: TGTGCCAGCAACCCGACTAGCGGGGGCTCGGAGACCCAGTACTTC
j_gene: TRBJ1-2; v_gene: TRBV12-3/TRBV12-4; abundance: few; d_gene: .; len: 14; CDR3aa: CASRPTGSNYGYTF; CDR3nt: TGTGCCAGCAGGCCAACAGGGTCTAACTATGGCTACACCTTC
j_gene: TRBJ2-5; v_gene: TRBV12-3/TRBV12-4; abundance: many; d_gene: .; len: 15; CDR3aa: CASSIYRDNQETQYF; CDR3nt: TGTGCCAGCAGCATCTACCGGGACAACCAAGAGACCCAGTACTTC
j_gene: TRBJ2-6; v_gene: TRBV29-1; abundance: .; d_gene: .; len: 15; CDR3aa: CSVRPWGSGANVLTF; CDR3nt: TGCAGCGTCCGACCCTGGGGCTCTGGGGCCAACGTCCTGACTTTC
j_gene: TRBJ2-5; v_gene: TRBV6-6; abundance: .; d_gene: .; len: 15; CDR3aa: CASSWTGGPQETQYF; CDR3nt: TGTGCCAGCAGTTGGACGGGGGGCCCTCAAGAGACCCAGTACTTC
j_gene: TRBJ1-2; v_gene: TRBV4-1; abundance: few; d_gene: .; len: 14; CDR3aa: CASSQARGGYGYTF; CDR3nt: TGCGCCAGCAGCCAAGCCAGGGGCGGCTATGGCTACACCTTC
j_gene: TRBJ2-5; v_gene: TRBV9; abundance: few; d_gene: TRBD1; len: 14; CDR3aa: CASSKTGAGETQYF; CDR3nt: TGTGCCAGCAGCAAGACAGGGGCGGGAGAGACCCAGTACTTC
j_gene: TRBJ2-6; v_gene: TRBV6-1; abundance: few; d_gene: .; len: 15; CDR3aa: CASSEGVSGANVLTF; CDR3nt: TGTGCCAGCAGTGAGGGGGTATCTGGGGCCAACGTCCTGACTTTC
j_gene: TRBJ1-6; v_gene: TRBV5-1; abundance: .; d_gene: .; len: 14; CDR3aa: CASSPGGMGAPLHF; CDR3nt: TGCGCCAGCAGCCCGGGGGGAATGGGGGCACCCCTCCACTTT
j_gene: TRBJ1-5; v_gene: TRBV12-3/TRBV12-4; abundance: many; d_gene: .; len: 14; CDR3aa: CASSPQGSRQPQHF; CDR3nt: TGTGCCAGCAGTCCCCAGGGAAGCCGGCAGCCCCAGCATTTT
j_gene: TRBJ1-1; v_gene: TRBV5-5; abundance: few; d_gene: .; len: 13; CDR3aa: CASSRWGATEAFF; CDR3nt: TGTGCCAGCAGCCGGTGGGGTGCGACTGAAGCTTTCTTT